This passage covers 5 T cell receptor beta chains from one sample sequenced in a study of T cell repertoires in aging, cancer and after chemotherapy. The template was genomic DNA from peripheral blood, not RNA. Multiplex touch-down PCR with TRB-A/B primers amplified rearranged V-D-J TRB sequences. TCRdb called the multiplex PCR reads again in MiXCR, with one record for every CDR3 protein. The table records roughly 12,000 distinct CDR3 sequences, roughly a quarter of them present only once. The sample was blood. Source of these receptors: a human donor with a blood cancer.

This clonotype rates as medium-sized (0.01 to 0.1%). V usage is TRBV19 and J usage is TRBJ2-7; 9 bases fit TRBD2. CDR3 length equals 13 residues. The germline V gene has CDR1 LNHDA and CDR2 SQIVND (reference sequence). Trimming at V came to 10 bases and at J to 3 bases, leaving 7 bases not matched to a gene. CDR3 residues: CATKLTSGYEQYF. The CDR3 DNA reads as TGTGCCACCAAACTGACTAGCGGCTACGAGCAGTACTTC.

The chain has TRBV20-1 and TRBJ2-2, with D maybe TRBD2 (6 bases). The CDR3 has 16 residues. Per germline, CDR1 DFQATT and CDR2 SNEGSKA (reference sequence). Trimming pared 0 bases from V and 3 bases from J, leaving 14 bases between. DNA of the CDR3: TGCAGTGCTAGAGATCAGGAGGGGCTGGACACCGGGGAGCTGTTTTTT. This gives the protein CSARDQEGLDTGELFF.

The CDR3 DNA follows: TGTGCCAGCTCACGGTTACGGGCCCTTAGTAAGCCCCAGCATTTT. Residues: CASSRLRALSKPQHF. The chain has TRBV18 and TRBJ1-5; D is uncertain. Trimming shortened V by 4 bases and J by 8 bases, and 18 bases separated the two germline ends. CDR1 and CDR2 (germline): KGHSH, LQKENI. The CDR3 sequence is 15 residues long. Based on the CDR3 plus reference TRBV18 and TRBJ1-5, the full variable domain is NAGVMQNPRHLVRRRGQEARLRCSPMKGHSHVYWYRQLPEEGLKFMVYLQKENIIDESGMPKERFSAEFPKEGPSILRIQQVVRGDSAAYFCASSRLRALSKPQHFGDGTRLSIL.

This clonotype was counted only a few times. The chain recombines TRBV5-4 with TRBJ2-5; 10 nucleotides line up with TRBD2. The CDR3 is 15 amino acids. Germline loops: CDR1 SGHNT, CDR2 YYREEE (reference sequence). Trimming took 5 bases from V and 5 from J; bases not matched to a gene: 9. CDR3 protein: CASRNQRGGLETQYF. CDR3 DNA sequence: TGTGCCAGCAGAAATCAGCGGGGGGGCCTGGAGACCCAGTACTTC.

By sample fraction, this clonotype is medium-sized. The CDR3: CASSIRTGEYGYTF. In DNA form, the CDR3 reads TGTGCCAGTAGTATAAGGACAGGGGAATATGGCTACACCTTC. The V and J genes are TRBV19 and TRBJ1-2; 9 nucleotides align to TRBD1. Germline assignment: CDR1 LNHDA and CDR2 SQIVND (reference sequence). This CDR3 region has 14 residues. Trimming at V came to 2 bases and at J to 5 bases, leaving 3 bases not matched to a gene.